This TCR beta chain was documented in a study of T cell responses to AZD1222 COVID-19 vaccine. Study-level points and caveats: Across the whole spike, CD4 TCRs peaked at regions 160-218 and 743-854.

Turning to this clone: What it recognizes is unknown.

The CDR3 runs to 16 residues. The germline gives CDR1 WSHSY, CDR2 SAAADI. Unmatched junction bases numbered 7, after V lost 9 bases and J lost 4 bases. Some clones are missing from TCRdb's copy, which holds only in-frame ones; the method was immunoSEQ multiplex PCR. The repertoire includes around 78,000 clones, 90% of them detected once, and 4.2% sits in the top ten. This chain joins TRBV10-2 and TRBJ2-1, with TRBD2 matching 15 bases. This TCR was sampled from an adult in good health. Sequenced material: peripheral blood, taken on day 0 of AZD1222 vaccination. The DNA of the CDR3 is TGCGCCAGTATGTCCGGGACTAGCGGGGGGTACAATGAGCAGTTCTTC. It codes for CASMSGTSGGYNEQFF.